The clone carrying this TCR beta chain has just a few counts. The germline CDR1 and CDR2 sequences are GTSNPN and SVGIG (reference sequence). With 3 bases removed from V and 6 bases from J, the gap between germline ends came to 9 bases. The CDR3 extends over 12 amino acids. The data were obtained in a study of shared clonotypes between healthy human individuals. The protocol was immunoSEQ multiplex PCR, while the TCRdb copy is restricted to in-frame clones and leaves out a portion. The sample shows over a million clones, around 76% of them seen only once. The sample taken for sequencing was memory CD4+ T cells sorted from blood. As for subset: CD45RA-negative fraction. This rearrangement joins TRBV30 to TRBJ2-1; D not resolved. The TCR sequence derives from a man younger than 35 in good health. CDR3 sequence (DNA): TGTGCCTGGAGGTGGGATATCAATGAGCAGTTCTTC. This gives the protein CAWRWDINEQFF.